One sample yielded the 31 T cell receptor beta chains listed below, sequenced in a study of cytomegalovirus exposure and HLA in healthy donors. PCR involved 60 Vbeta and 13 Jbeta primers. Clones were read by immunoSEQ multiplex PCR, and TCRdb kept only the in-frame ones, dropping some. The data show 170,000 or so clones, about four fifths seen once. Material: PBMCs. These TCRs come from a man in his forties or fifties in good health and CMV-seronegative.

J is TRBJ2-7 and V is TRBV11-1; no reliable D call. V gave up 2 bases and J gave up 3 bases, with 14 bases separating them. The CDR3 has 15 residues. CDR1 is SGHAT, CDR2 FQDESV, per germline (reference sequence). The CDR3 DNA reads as TGTGCCAGCAGCTTACCGGGTTCGTACATCTACGAGCAGTACTTC. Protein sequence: CASSLPGSYIYEQYF.

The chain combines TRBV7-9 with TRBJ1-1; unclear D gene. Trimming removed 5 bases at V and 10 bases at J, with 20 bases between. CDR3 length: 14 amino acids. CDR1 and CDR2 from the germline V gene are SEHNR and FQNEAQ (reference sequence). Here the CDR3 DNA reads TGTGCCAGCAGCCAAGCTTGGATTGGGGAGGGAGCTTTCTTT. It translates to CASSQAWIGEGAFF.

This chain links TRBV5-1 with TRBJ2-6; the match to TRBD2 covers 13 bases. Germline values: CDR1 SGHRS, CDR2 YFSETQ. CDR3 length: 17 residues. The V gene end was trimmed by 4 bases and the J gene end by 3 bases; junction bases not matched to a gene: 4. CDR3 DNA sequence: TGCGCCAGCAGCATGGGACTAGCGGGAAGTGGGGCCAACGTCCTGACTTTC. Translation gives CASSMGLAGSGANVLTF. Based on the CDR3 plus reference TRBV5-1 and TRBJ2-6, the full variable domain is KAGVTQTPRYLIKTRGQQVTLSCSPISGHRSVSWYQQTPGQGLQFLFEYFSETQRNKGNFPGRFSGRQFSNSRSEMNVSTLELGDSALYLCASSMGLAGSGANVLTFGAGSRLTVL.

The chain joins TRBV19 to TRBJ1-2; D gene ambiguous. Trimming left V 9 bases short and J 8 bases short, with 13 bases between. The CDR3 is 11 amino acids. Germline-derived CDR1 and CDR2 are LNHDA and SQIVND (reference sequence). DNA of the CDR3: TGTGCCAGCGGCGTGGGAGCGGGCTACACCTTC. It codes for CASGVGAGYTF. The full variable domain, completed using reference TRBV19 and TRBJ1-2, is DGGITQSPKYLFRKEGQNVTLSCEQNLNHDAMYWYRQDPGQGLRLIYYSQIVNDFQKGDIAEGYSVSREKKESFPLTVTSAQKNPTAFYLCASGVGAGYTFGSGTRLTVV.

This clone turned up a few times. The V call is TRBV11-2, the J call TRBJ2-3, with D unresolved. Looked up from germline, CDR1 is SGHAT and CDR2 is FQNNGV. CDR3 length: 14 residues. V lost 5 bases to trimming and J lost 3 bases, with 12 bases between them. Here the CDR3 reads CASSRAGETDTQYF. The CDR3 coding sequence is TGTGCCAGCAGCCGAGCTGGAGAGACAGATACGCAGTATTTT. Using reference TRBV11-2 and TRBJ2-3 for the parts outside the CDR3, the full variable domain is EAGVAQSPRYKIIEKRQSVAFWCNPISGHATLYWYQQILGQGPKLLIQFQNNGVVDDSQLPKDRFSAERLKGVDSTLKIQPAKLEDSAVYLCASSRAGETDTQYFGPGTRLTVL.

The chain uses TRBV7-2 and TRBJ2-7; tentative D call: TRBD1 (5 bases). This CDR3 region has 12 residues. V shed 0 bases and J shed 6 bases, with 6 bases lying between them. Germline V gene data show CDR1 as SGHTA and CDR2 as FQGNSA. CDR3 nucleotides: TGTGCCAGCAGCTTAGCAGGGGTCGAGCAGTACTTC. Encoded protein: CASSLAGVEQYF.

The CDR3 coding sequence is TGTGCCACGATGAGCGGGCCAGCCTACGAGCAGTACTTC. Translated: CATMSGPAYEQYF. This chain uses TRBV28 with TRBJ2-7, with D possibly TRBD2 on 6 matching bases. Per germline, CDR1 MDHEN and CDR2 SYDVKM. V was pared by 10 bases and J by 2 bases, with 15 bases between. CDR3 size: 13 residues.

CDR3 sequence: CASRRPGGEYSPLHF. The CDR3 coding sequence is TGTGCCAGCAGGCGTCCAGGGGGCGAGTATTCACCCCTCCACTTT. The chain has TRBV2 and TRBJ1-6; 8 bases map to TRBD1. V shed 6 bases, J shed 8 bases, and the junction held 9 bases outside the gene matches. Germline lookup yields CDR1 SNHLY and CDR2 FYNNEI. The CDR3 is made up of 15 amino acids. Complete variable domain (other parts from reference TRBV2 and TRBJ1-6): EPEVTQTPSHQVTQMGQEVILRCVPISNHLYFYWYRQILGQKVEFLVSFYNNEISEKSEIFDDQFSVERPDGSNFTLKIRSTKLEDSAMYFCASRRPGGEYSPLHFGNGTRLTVT.

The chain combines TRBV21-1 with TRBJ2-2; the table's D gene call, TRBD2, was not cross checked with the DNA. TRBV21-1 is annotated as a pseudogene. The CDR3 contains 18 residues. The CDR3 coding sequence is TGTGCCAGCAGGATGACGGGAGGGGGGCGTAGAGACACCGGGGAGCTGTTTTTT. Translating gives CASRMTGGGRRDTGELFF.

In DNA, the CDR3 is TGTGCCAGCAGTGTGGGCTACCAAGAGACCCAGTACTTC. Translated, it gives CASSVGYQETQYF. The genes are TRBV2 and TRBJ2-5; no clear D gene. The ends were cut back, 4 bases at V and 0 bases at J, with 6 bases in the middle. The CDR3 contains 13 residues. CDR1 and CDR2 from the germline V gene are SNHLY and FYNNEI.

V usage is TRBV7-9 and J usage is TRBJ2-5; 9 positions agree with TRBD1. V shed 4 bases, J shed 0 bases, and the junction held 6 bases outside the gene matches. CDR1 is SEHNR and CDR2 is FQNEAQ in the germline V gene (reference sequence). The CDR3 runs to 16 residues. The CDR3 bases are TGTGCCAGCAGCTGGGGACAGGGAGGAAACCAAGAGACCCAGTACTTC. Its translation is CASSWGQGGNQETQYF. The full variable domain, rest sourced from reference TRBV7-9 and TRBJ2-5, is DTGVSQNPRHKITKRGQNVTFRCDPISEHNRLYWYRQTLGQGPEFLTYFQNEAQLEKSRLLSDRFSAERPKGSFSTLEIQRTEQGDSAMYLCASSWGQGGNQETQYFGPGTRLLVL.

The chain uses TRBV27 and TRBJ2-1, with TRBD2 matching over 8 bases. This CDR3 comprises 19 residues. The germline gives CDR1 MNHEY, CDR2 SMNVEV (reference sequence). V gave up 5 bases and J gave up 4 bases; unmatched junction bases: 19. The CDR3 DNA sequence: TGTGCCAGCAGTCTCTTCCCCGGGACGGGAGGGGGGATTTACAATGAGCAGTTCTTC. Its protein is CASSLFPGTGGGIYNEQFF.

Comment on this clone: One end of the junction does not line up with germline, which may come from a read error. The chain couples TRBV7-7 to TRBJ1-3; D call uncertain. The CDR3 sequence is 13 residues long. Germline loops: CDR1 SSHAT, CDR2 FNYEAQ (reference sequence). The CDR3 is CASSLSSGNTIYF. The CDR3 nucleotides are TGTGCTAGCAGCTTGAGCTCTGGAAACACCATATATTTT.

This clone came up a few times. The CDR3 nucleotides read TGTGCCAGCAGACCGGACAGGGCTAGTGGCTACACCTTC. It encodes CASRPDRASGYTF. V usage is TRBV6-6 and J usage is TRBJ1-2; 8 positions agree with TRBD1. The length of the CDR3 is 13 residues. CDR1 and CDR2 from the germline V gene are MNHNY and SVGAGI (reference sequence). The V gene end was trimmed by 6 bases and the J gene end by 7 bases; junction bases not matched to a gene: 7.

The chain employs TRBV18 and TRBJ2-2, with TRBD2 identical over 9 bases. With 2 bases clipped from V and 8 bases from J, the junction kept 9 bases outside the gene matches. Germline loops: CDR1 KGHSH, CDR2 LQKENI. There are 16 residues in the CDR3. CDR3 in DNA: TGTGCCAGCTCACCAACGCTAGCGGGATCCGGGGGGGAGCTGTTTTTT. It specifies CASSPTLAGSGGELFF.

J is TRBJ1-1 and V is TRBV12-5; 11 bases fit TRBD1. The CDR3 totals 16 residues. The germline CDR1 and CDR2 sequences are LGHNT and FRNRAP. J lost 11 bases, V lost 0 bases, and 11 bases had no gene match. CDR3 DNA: TGTGCTAGTGGTTTGGTCCCGGGACAGGGGGTCCCGATGGCTTTCTTT. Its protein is CASGLVPGQGVPMAFF.

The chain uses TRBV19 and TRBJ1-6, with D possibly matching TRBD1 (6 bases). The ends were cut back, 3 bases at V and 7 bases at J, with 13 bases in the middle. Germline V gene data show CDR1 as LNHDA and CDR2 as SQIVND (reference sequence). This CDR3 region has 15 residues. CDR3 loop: CASSIGGARNSPLHF. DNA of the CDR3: TGTGCCAGTAGTATTGGGGGGGCGCGAAATTCACCCCTCCACTTT.

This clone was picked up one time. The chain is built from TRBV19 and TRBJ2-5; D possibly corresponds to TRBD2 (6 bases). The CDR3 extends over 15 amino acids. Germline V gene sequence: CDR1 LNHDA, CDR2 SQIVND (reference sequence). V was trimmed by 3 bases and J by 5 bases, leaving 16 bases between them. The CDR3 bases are TGTGCCAGTAGTATGACTCTAATTGGGGGGGAGACCCAGTACTTC. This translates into CASSMTLIGGETQYF.

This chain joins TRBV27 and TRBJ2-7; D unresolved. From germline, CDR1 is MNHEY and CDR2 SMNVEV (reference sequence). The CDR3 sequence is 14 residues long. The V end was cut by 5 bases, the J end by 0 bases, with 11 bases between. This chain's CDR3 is CASSGQSSSYEQYF. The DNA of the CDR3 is TGTGCCAGCAGTGGTCAATCTAGCTCCTACGAGCAGTACTTC.

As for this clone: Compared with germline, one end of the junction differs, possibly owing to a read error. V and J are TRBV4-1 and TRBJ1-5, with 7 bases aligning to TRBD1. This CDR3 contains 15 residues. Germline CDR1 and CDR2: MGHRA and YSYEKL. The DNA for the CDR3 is TGCGCCAGCAGTCAAGGGGCAGGGGGTAGTCAGCCCCAGCATTTT. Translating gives CASSQGAGGSQPQHF.

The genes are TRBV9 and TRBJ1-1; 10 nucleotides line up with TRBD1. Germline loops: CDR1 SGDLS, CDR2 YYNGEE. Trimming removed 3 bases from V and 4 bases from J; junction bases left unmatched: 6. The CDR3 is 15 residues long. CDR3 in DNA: TGTGCCAGCAGCGCCTCGACAGGGGGCACCACTGAAGCTTTCTTT. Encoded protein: CASSASTGGTTEAFF.

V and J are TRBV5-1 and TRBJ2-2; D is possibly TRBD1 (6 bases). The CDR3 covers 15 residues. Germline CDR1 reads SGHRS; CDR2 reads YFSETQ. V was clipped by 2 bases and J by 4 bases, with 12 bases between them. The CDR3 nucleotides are TGCGCCAGCAGCTTATATACAGGGAGCACCGGGGAGCTGTTTTTT. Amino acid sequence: CASSLYTGSTGELFF.

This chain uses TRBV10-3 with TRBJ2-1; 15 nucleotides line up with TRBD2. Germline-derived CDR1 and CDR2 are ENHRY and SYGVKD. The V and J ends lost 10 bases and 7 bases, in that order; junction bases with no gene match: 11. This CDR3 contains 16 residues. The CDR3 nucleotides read TGTGCCACTAAAGGGACTAGCGGGAGGAATATGAATGAGCAGTTCTTC. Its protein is CATKGTSGRNMNEQFF.

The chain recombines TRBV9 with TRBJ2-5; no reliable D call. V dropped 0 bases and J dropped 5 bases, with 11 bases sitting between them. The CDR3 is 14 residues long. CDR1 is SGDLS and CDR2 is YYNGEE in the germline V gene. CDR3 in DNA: TGTGCCAGCAGCGTAGGTATTAGCCGGGAGACCCAGTACTTC. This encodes CASSVGISRETQYF. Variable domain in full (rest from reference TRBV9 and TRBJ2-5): DSGVTQTPKHLITATGQRVTLRCSPRSGDLSVYWYQQSLDQGLQFLIQYYNGEERAKGNILERFSAQQFPDLHSELNLSSLELGDSALYFCASSVGISRETQYFGPGTRLLVL.

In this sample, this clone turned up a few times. CDR3 region: CASSSADRGDTEAFF. The CDR3 DNA sequence: TGCGCCAGCAGCTCTGCCGACAGGGGAGACACTGAAGCTTTCTTT. V is TRBV5-1 and J is TRBJ1-1; 8 nucleotides line up with TRBD1. Per germline, CDR1 SGHRS and CDR2 YFSETQ. The length of the CDR3 is 15 residues. J gave up 3 bases and V 3 bases, and 7 bases lay outside the gene matches.

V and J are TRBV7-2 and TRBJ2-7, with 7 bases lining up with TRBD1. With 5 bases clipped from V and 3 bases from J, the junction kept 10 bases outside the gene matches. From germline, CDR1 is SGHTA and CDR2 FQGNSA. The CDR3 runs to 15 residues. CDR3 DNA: TGTGCCAGCAGCCCAGGGACAGTTCGACTCTACGAGCAGTACTTC. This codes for CASSPGTVRLYEQYF.

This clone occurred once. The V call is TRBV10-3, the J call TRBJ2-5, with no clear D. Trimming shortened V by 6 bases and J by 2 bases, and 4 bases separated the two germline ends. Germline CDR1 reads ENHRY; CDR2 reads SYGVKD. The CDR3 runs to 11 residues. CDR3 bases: TGTGCCATCAGGTCACAAGAGACCCAGTACTTC. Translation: CAIRSQETQYF.

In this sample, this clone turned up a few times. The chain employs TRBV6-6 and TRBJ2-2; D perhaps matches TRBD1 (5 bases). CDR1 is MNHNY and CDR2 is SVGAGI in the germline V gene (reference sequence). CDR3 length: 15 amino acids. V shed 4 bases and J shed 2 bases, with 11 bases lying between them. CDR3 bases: TGTGCCAGCAGTTTAGGTCAGGGTAACACCGGGGAGCTGTTTTTT. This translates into CASSLGQGNTGELFF.

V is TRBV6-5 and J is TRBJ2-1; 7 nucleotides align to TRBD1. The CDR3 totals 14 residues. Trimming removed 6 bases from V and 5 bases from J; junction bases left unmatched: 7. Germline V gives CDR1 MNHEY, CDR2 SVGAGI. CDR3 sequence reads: CASRIGGPHNEQFF. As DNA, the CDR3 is TGTGCCAGCAGGATAGGGGGCCCCCACAATGAGCAGTTCTTC.

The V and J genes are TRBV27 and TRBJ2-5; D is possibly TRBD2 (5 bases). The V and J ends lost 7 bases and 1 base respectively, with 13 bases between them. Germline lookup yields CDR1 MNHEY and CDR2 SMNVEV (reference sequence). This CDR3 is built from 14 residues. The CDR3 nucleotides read TGTGCCAGCAACCTTAGGAGGAGCCAAGAGACCCAGTACTTC. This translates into CASNLRRSQETQYF.

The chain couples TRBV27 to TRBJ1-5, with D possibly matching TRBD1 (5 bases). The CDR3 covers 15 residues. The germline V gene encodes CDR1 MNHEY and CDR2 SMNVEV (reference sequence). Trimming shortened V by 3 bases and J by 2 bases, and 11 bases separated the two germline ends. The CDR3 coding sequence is TGTGCCAGCAGTTTTCTCGCGGGGGGCAATCAGCCCCAGCATTTT. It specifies CASSFLAGGNQPQHF.